This TCR beta chain is from a study of blood T cell repertoires in COVID-19. Trimming stripped 6 bases from V and 6 bases from J, with 21 bases between. This CDR3 is built from 17 residues. Germline loops: CDR1 MNHEY, CDR2 SMNVEV (reference sequence). A few counts support this clone. Method: immunoSEQ multiplex PCR; TCRdb's copy keeps in-frame clones and lacks some. The repertoire holds roughly 140,000 clones, with approximately 79% as singletons. This receptor was obtained from a middle-aged man who had recovered from COVID-19. What was sequenced was PBMCs or T cells enriched from blood (not recorded which). The chain recombines TRBV27 with TRBJ1-6; D is perhaps TRBD1 (5 bases). The CDR3 region has the DNA TGTGCCAGCAGAATTTCCATTCAGGGAGCGGGTAATTCACCCCTCCACTTT. Translating gives CASRISIQGAGNSPLHF.